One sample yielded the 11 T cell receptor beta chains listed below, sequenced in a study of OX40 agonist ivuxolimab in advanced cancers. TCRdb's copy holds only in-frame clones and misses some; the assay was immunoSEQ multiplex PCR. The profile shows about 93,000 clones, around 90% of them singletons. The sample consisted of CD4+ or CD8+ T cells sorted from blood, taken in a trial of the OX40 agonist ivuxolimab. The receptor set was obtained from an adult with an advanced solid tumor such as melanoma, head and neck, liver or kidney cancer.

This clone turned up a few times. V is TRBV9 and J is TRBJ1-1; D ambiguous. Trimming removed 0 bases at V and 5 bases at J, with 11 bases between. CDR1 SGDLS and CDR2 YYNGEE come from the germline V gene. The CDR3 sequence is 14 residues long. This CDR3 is CASSVGPETTEAFF. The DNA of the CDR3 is TGTGCCAGCAGCGTAGGCCCAGAGACGACTGAAGCTTTCTTT.

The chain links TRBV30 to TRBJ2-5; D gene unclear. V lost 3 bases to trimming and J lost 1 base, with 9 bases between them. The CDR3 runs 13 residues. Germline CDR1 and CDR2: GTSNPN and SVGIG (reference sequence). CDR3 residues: CAWSSSGQETQYF. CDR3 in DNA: TGTGCCTGGAGCTCGTCGGGCCAAGAGACCCAGTACTTC.

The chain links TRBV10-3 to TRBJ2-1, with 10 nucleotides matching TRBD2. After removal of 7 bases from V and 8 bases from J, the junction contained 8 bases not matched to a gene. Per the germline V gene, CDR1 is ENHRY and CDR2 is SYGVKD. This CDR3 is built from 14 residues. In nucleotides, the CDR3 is TGTGCCATCACTAGCGGGGGAGGAGGCGATGAGCAGTTCTTC. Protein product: CAITSGGGGDEQFF.

CDR3 residues: CASTAGWLGYGYTF. The CDR3 bases are TGTGCCAGCACCGCAGGGTGGCTTGGCTATGGCTACACCTTC. The chain couples TRBV6-1 to TRBJ1-2, with D perhaps TRBD1 (5 bases). The CDR3 consists of 14 residues. Looked up from germline, CDR1 is MNHNS and CDR2 is SASEGT. Trimming pared 7 bases from V and 4 bases from J, leaving 16 bases between.

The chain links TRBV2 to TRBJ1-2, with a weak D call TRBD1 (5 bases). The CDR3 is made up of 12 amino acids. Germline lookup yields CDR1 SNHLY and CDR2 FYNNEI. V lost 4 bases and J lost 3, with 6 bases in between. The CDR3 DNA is TGTGCCAGCAGTGGCAGGGACTATGGCTACACCTTC. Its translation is CASSGRDYGYTF.

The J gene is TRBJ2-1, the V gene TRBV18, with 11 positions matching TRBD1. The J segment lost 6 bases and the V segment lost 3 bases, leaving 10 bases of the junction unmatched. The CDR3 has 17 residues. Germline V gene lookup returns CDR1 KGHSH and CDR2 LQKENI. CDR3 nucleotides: TGTGCCAGCTCACCCCAGGAGGGGGGACAGGGGGGCAATGAGCAGTTCTTC. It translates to CASSPQEGGQGGNEQFF.

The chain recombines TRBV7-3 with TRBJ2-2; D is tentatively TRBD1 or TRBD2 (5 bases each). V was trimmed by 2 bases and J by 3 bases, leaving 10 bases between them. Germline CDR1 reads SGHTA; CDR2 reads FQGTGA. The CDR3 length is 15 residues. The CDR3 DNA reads TGTGCCAGCAGCTTATTTGGGGGAGACACCGGGGAGCTGTTTTTT. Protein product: CASSLFGGDTGELFF.

The CDR3 sequence: CASSLDLAGALGYTF. The CDR3 DNA is TGCGCCAGCAGCTTGGATCTAGCAGGGGCGTTAGGCTACACCTTC. The chain couples TRBV5-1 to TRBJ1-2; a weak D match, TRBD1 (6 bases). The CDR3 extends over 15 amino acids. Germline V gene lookup returns CDR1 SGHRS and CDR2 YFSETQ. V was pared by 0 bases and J by 8 bases, with 17 bases between.

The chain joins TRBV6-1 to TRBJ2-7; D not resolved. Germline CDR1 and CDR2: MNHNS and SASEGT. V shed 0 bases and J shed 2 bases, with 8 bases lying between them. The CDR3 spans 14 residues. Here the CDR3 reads CASSEAALTYEQYF. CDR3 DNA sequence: TGTGCCAGCAGTGAAGCCGCGCTGACCTACGAGCAGTACTTC.

In DNA, the CDR3 is TGTGCCAGCAGCGTTCACACCGGGGCCGCGCCATTCTTT. It yields the protein CASSVHTGAAPFF. The genes are TRBV7-2 and TRBJ1-1, with D possibly matching TRBD1 (5 bases). CDR1 is SGHTA, CDR2 FQGNSA, per germline. V was trimmed by 5 bases and J by 14 bases, leaving 21 bases between them. The CDR3 totals 13 residues.

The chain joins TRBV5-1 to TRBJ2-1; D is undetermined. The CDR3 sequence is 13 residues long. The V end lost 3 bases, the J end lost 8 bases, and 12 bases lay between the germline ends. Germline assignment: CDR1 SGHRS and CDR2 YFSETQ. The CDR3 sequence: CASSYRAGDEQFF. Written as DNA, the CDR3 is TGCGCCAGCAGCTACCGGGCTGGGGATGAGCAGTTCTTC. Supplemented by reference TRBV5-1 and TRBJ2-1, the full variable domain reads KAGVTQTPRYLIKTRGQQVTLSCSPISGHRSVSWYQQTPGQGLQFLFEYFSETQRNKGNFPGRFSGRQFSNSRSEMNVSTLELGDSALYLCASSYRAGDEQFFGPGTRLTVL.